Given below is one T cell receptor beta chain in context. Only in-frame clones appear in the TCRdb table, and some are missing; sequencing was by immunoSEQ multiplex PCR. The repertoire consists of a few hundred thousand clones, with approximately 85% occurring once and the leading ten covering 4.3%. CDR3 size: 15 residues. Germline V gene sequence: CDR1 LGHDT, CDR2 YNNKEL (reference sequence). Trimming removed 0 bases from V and 3 bases from J, with 11 bases in between. The entry originates in a study of blood T cell repertoires in COVID-19. For recovered donors of Cohort 3, there were two negative PCRs, clearance, or symptom resolution.

Sequencing used PBMCs or T cells enriched from blood (not recorded which). The clonotype was recovered from a woman in her twenties or thirties who had recovered from COVID-19. The rearrangement links TRBV3-1 (or the pseudogene TRBV3-2) to TRBJ1-1; no definite D call. This CDR3 is CASSQERVKDTEAFF. Here the CDR3 DNA reads TGTGCCAGCAGCCAAGAGAGGGTGAAAGACACTGAAGCTTTCTTT.